A selection of T cell receptor beta chains follows, all from one sample in a study of cytomegalovirus exposure and HLA in healthy donors. Clones were read by immunoSEQ multiplex PCR, and TCRdb kept only the in-frame ones, dropping some. The sample records some 110,000 clones, roughly three quarters being singletons. Sequencing input: PBMCs. The receptors were gathered from a man in his thirties or forties in good health and CMV-seronegative. Each CDR3 is given without its conserved first and last residue. The order of the fields is V gene, J gene, CDR3 protein.

v_gene: TRBV19
j_gene: TRBJ1-1
CDR3aa: ASSTQYGTEAF

v_gene: TRBV15
j_gene: TRBJ2-1
CDR3aa: ATRLAGGLYNEQF

v_gene: TRBV7-2
j_gene: TRBJ2-1
CDR3aa: ASSLARGRAYNEQF

v_gene: TRBV6-1
j_gene: TRBJ2-7
CDR3aa: ASRTGGGTYEQY

v_gene: TRBV7-2
j_gene: TRBJ1-2
CDR3aa: ASSLAAGGNYGYT

v_gene: TRBV5-1
j_gene: TRBJ2-7
CDR3aa: ASSSRPGLASEQY

v_gene: TRBV7-2
j_gene: TRBJ2-1
CDR3aa: ASSPRTGDEQF

v_gene: TRBV28
j_gene: TRBJ2-3
CDR3aa: ASSLRQGQLY

v_gene: TRBV18
j_gene: TRBJ2-7
CDR3aa: ASSPETGAYEQY

v_gene: TRBV4-1
j_gene: TRBJ2-1
CDR3aa: ASSQMEREPYNEQF

v_gene: TRBV25-1
j_gene: TRBJ1-3
CDR3aa: ASSESWARGNTIY

v_gene: TRBV5-1
j_gene: TRBJ2-5
CDR3aa: ASSEGLAWGVETQY

v_gene: TRBV6-5
j_gene: TRBJ2-1
CDR3aa: ASSYGTSGSPHEQF

v_gene: TRBV14
j_gene: TRBJ2-7
CDR3aa: ASSPWTSGRNYEQY

v_gene: TRBV7-9
j_gene: TRBJ2-7
CDR3aa: ASSLGAAGGHEQY

v_gene: TRBV11-2
j_gene: TRBJ1-4
CDR3aa: ASSLTGSEKLF

v_gene: TRBV7-2
j_gene: TRBJ1-1
CDR3aa: ATRPGENTEAF

v_gene: TRBV19
j_gene: TRBJ1-1
CDR3aa: ASSNRDGLEAF

v_gene: TRBV5-5
j_gene: -
CDR3aa: ASSPQSGGEQY

v_gene: TRBV5-6
j_gene: TRBJ1-5
CDR3aa: ASSFWVGDQPQH

v_gene: TRBV5-1
j_gene: TRBJ2-1
CDR3aa: ASSFLAGNNEQF

v_gene: TRBV5-1
j_gene: TRBJ2-7
CDR3aa: ASSLEGRPSSIYEQY

v_gene: TRBV5-5
j_gene: TRBJ1-4
CDR3aa: ASSFSATTNEKLF

v_gene: TRBV5-4
j_gene: TRBJ2-7
CDR3aa: ASRGTSGSRYEQY

v_gene: TRBV19
j_gene: TRBJ1-4
CDR3aa: ASSAGQGYEKLF

v_gene: TRBV6-1
j_gene: TRBJ1-2
CDR3aa: AGHRQGLYGYT

v_gene: TRBV27
j_gene: TRBJ2-1
CDR3aa: ASSLGTRPYNEQF

v_gene: TRBV19
j_gene: TRBJ1-3
CDR3aa: ASSNRQANPRRSGNTIY

v_gene: TRBV28
j_gene: TRBJ1-1
CDR3aa: ASSLLSVRGTEAF

v_gene: TRBV4-3
j_gene: TRBJ2-6
CDR3aa: ASSQEGPGAGANGLT

v_gene: TRBV7-3
j_gene: TRBJ2-3
CDR3aa: ASSLTSRNTKDTQY

v_gene: TRBV7-2
j_gene: TRBJ2-7
CDR3aa: ASSSDYRGSQY

v_gene: TRBV18
j_gene: TRBJ1-5
CDR3aa: ASSPSGQPQH

v_gene: TRBV27
j_gene: TRBJ1-3
CDR3aa: ASSLKPLTGGSGNTIY

v_gene: TRBV5-6
j_gene: TRBJ1-2
CDR3aa: ASSSTGGGVYGYT

v_gene: TRBV5-4
j_gene: TRBJ2-5
CDR3aa: ASSPGTGQETQY

v_gene: TRBV2
j_gene: TRBJ2-3
CDR3aa: ASSAGTGGTDTQY

v_gene: TRBV11-3
j_gene: TRBJ2-1
CDR3aa: ASSLGTSPYNEQF

v_gene: TRBV29-1
j_gene: TRBJ2-1
CDR3aa: SVVGRGTITEQF

v_gene: TRBV18
j_gene: TRBJ2-1
CDR3aa: ASSPLAGVENEQF

v_gene: TRBV2
j_gene: TRBJ2-5
CDR3aa: ASSAGAGKTQY

v_gene: TRBV15
j_gene: TRBJ1-2
CDR3aa: ATSRDQGQSYGYT

v_gene: TRBV25-1
j_gene: TRBJ1-4
CDR3aa: ASSESGGSEKLF

v_gene: TRBV19
j_gene: TRBJ1-5
CDR3aa: ASSGQGSNQPQH

v_gene: TRBV7-2
j_gene: TRBJ2-7
CDR3aa: ASSLGLLEQY

v_gene: TRBV5-6
j_gene: TRBJ2-2
CDR3aa: ASSSGPTRTGELF

v_gene: TRBV6-4
j_gene: TRBJ2-2
CDR3aa: ASGQSYDTGELF

v_gene: TRBV6-5
j_gene: TRBJ2-7
CDR3aa: ASSYGTSGYEQY

v_gene: TRBV4-2
j_gene: TRBJ2-1
CDR3aa: ASSLRLAGGDLRSYNEQF

v_gene: TRBV7-3
j_gene: TRBJ2-2
CDR3aa: ASSLIPAGSNTGELF

v_gene: TRBV19
j_gene: TRBJ2-7
CDR3aa: ASSRAGTGTYEQY

v_gene: TRBV2
j_gene: TRBJ1-4
CDR3aa: ASNRATNEKLF

v_gene: TRBV9
j_gene: TRBJ2-2
CDR3aa: ASSVFLVAGELF

v_gene: TRBV5-4
j_gene: TRBJ2-1
CDR3aa: ASSLGLADRNEQF

v_gene: TRBV5-4
j_gene: TRBJ1-1
CDR3aa: ASSLGGNTEAF

v_gene: TRBV5-1
j_gene: TRBJ1-1
CDR3aa: ASSLVGGFGEAF

v_gene: TRBV4-3
j_gene: TRBJ2-4
CDR3aa: ASSRFTGGADIQY